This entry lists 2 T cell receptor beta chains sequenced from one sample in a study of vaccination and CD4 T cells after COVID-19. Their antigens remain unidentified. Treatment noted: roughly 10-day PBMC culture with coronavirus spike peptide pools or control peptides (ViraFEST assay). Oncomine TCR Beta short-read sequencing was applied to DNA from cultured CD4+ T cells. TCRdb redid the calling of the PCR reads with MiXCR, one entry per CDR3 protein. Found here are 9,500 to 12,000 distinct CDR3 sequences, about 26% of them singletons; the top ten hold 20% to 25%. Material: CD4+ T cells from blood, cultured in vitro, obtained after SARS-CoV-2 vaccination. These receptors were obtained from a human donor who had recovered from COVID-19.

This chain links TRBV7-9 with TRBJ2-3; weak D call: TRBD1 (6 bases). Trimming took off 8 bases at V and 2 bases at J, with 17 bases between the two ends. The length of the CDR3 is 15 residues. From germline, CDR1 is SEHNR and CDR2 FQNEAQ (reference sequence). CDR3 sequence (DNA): TGTGCCAGCCACCACGCAGGGGAATTCACAGATACGCAGTATTTT. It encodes CASHHAGEFTDTQYF.

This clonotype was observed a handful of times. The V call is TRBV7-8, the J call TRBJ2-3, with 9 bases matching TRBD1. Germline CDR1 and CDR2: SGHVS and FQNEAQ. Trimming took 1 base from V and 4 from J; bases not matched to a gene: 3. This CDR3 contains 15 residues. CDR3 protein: CASSLVTGGADTQYF. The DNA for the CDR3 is TGTGCCAGCAGCTTAGTAACAGGGGGCGCAGATACGCAGTATTTT.